This T cell receptor (beta chain) stems from a study of OX40 agonist ivuxolimab in advanced cancers. In the study overall: Dose-escalation patients suffered from hepatocellular carcinoma, melanoma, renal cell or head and neck cancer. Three individuals attained partial responses, comprising one hepatocellular carcinoma case and two cutaneous melanoma cases.

Whole-study findings and limits: More expanded clones were found, on average, in CD8+ than in CD4+ T cells. Some patients without response likewise showed low normalized clonal expansion.

The length of the CDR3 is 14 residues. CDR1 is SSHAT, CDR2 FNYEAQ, per germline (reference sequence). J lost 4 bases, V lost 1 base, and 1 base had no gene match. This clone was detected a few times. The antigen is unknown. Data came from immunoSEQ multiplex PCR; TCRdb stores just in-frame clones and leaves some out. This sample has over 55,000 clones, with over 60% found just once. The chain recombines TRBV7-7 with TRBJ2-5; 9 bases agree with TRBD1. Sequencing was performed on CD4+ or CD8+ T cells sorted from blood, taken in a trial of the OX40 agonist ivuxolimab. The sequence was obtained from an adult with an advanced solid tumor such as melanoma, head and neck, liver or kidney cancer. DNA of the CDR3: TGTGCCAGCAGCTTAGTGGGACAGGGAGAGACCCAGTACTTC. It is translated as CASSLVGQGETQYF.